What follows are 12 T cell receptor beta chains derived from one specimen sequenced in a study of blood T cell repertoires in COVID-19. Assay: immunoSEQ multiplex PCR; the TCRdb copy retains only in-frame clones and omits some. The data hold around 390,000 clones, with around nine tenths observed a single time. What was sequenced was PBMCs or T cells enriched from blood (not recorded which). The receptors come from a woman in her forties or fifties who had recovered from COVID-19.

This clone is a singleton in its sample. Here the CDR3 reads CASRGESNSPLHF. Written as DNA, the CDR3 is TGTGCCAGCAGAGGGGAAAGCAATTCACCCCTCCACTTT. The chain couples TRBV2 to TRBJ1-6, with D perhaps TRBD1 (5 bases). Germline lookup yields CDR1 SNHLY and CDR2 FYNNEI. This CDR3 region has 13 residues. V was clipped by 6 bases and J by 7 bases, with 10 bases between them. Complete variable domain (other parts from reference TRBV2 and TRBJ1-6): EPEVTQTPSHQVTQMGQEVILRCVPISNHLYFYWYRQILGQKVEFLVSFYNNEISEKSEIFDDQFSVERPDGSNFTLKIRSTKLEDSAMYFCASRGESNSPLHFGNGTRLTVT.

The V gene is TRBV28, the J gene TRBJ1-2; the D is unclear. V lost 3 bases, J lost 3 bases, and 17 bases lay in between. CDR1 is MDHEN, CDR2 SYDVKM, per germline. The CDR3 spans 16 residues. The CDR3 protein is CASSFSSWFGDYGYTF. The CDR3, as DNA: TGTGCCAGCAGTTTTAGTTCTTGGTTCGGGGACTATGGCTACACCTTC.

The rearrangement links TRBV28 to TRBJ2-7; tentative D call: TRBD1 (6 bases). The CDR3 has 13 amino acids. V was cut by 6 bases and J by 2 bases, with 11 bases left in between. Per germline, CDR1 MDHEN and CDR2 SYDVKM. CDR3 loop: CASSYRDAYEQYF. The CDR3 DNA follows: TGTGCCAGCAGCTACAGGGATGCCTACGAGCAGTACTTC.

This clone was detected once. V gene TRBV4-2 combines with J gene TRBJ1-1; 7 nucleotides line up with TRBD1. The germline V gene encodes CDR1 LGHNA and CDR2 YNFKEQ. V was pared by 2 bases and J by 8 bases, with 2 bases of the junction left unmatched. The CDR3 has 12 amino acids. The CDR3 coding sequence is TGTGCCAGCAGCCAACGGGACAGCGAAGCTTTCTTT. This gives the protein CASSQRDSEAFF.

The V and J genes are TRBV6-2 or TRBV6-3 and TRBJ2-1; 11 nucleotides align to TRBD2. The CDR3 runs to 16 residues. The trim removed 0 bases at V and 4 bases at J, leaving 2 bases unmatched. The germline V gene encodes CDR1 MNHEY and CDR2 SVGEGT. DNA for the CDR3: TGTGCCAGCAGTTACTCATCTAGCGGGGGGTACAATGAGCAGTTCTTC. The encoded protein is CASSYSSSGGYNEQFF.

This chain uses TRBV5-4 with TRBJ1-5; D is ambiguous. The germline CDR1 and CDR2 sequences are SGHNT and YYREEE (reference sequence). With 0 bases removed from V and 5 bases from J, the gap between germline ends came to 9 bases. The CDR3 length is 14 residues. CDR3 DNA sequence: TGTGCCAGCAGCTTGGAACCCGAGGATCAGCCCCAGCATTTT. It translates to CASSLEPEDQPQHF.

The chain links TRBV28 to TRBJ1-5, with D perhaps matching TRBD1 (6 bases). Germline V CDR1 and CDR2: MDHEN, SYDVKM. This CDR3 region has 12 residues. V was shortened by 6 bases and J by 7 bases, with 10 bases between the two germline ends. In DNA, the CDR3 is TGTGCCAGCAGGGGGGCCGGGCAGCCCCAGCATTTT. This translates into CASRGAGQPQHF.

The chain is built from TRBV20-1 and TRBJ2-2; 7 bases are a match to TRBD1. The length of the CDR3 is 13 residues. Germline V gene data show CDR1 as DFQATT and CDR2 as SNEGSKA (reference sequence). V trimming: 3 bases; J trimming: 4 bases; junction bases outside the gene matches: 2. Here the CDR3 reads CSASNRGTGELFF. DNA for the CDR3: TGCAGTGCTAGTAACAGGGGCACCGGGGAGCTGTTTTTT.

The chain uses TRBV6-5 and TRBJ2-7, with 7 positions matching TRBD2. Germline loops: CDR1 MNHEY, CDR2 SVGAGI. This CDR3 contains 14 residues. Germline trimming cut 3 bases from V and 3 bases from J; bases unmatched to any gene: 5. CDR3 region: CASSYAASGYEQYF. The CDR3, as DNA: TGTGCCAGCAGTTATGCGGCTAGCGGCTACGAGCAGTACTTC.

The chain has TRBV27 and TRBJ2-2, with 8 nucleotides matching TRBD1. The length of the CDR3 is 17 residues. The junction had 12 bases not matched to a gene; V was cut back by 8 bases and J by 1 base. Germline assignment: CDR1 MNHEY and CDR2 SMNVEV (reference sequence). CDR3 nucleotides: TGTGCCAGCTCCCCCCGGACAGGGAGAGGGAACACCGGGGAGCTGTTTTTT. Amino acids: CASSPRTGRGNTGELFF.

The chain combines TRBV7-2 with TRBJ1-4; D may be TRBD1 (6 bases). CDR1 SGHTA and CDR2 FQGNSA come from the germline V gene. The CDR3 is 15 amino acids. The V end was cut by 4 bases, the J end by 5 bases, with 14 bases between. The CDR3, as DNA: TGTGCCAGCAGCTCCCAGACAGGAGGAAATGAAAAACTGTTTTTT. Amino acid sequence: CASSSQTGGNEKLFF. Supplemented by reference TRBV7-2 and TRBJ1-4, the full variable domain reads GAGVSQSPSNKVTEKGKDVELRCDPISGHTALYWYRQSLGQGLEFLIYFQGNSAPDKSGLPSDRFSAERTGGSVSTLTIQRTQQEDSAVYLCASSSQTGGNEKLFFGSGTQLSVL.

This chain joins TRBV11-3 and TRBJ2-1; 9 bases are a match to TRBD2. CDR3 length: 15 residues. The V and J ends lost 5 bases and 7 bases, in that order; junction bases with no gene match: 9. Germline V gene data show CDR1 as SGHNT and CDR2 as YENEEA. In nucleotides, the CDR3 is TGTGCCAGCAGCCCCGTGGGCGGGGGGGGAAATGAGCAGTTCTTC. Amino acid sequence: CASSPVGGGGNEQFF.